This section outlines one TCR beta chain sequence together with its context. The data are from a study of shared clonotypes between healthy human individuals. The CDR3 length is 12 residues. Trimming shortened V by 1 base and J by 6 bases, and 3 bases separated the two germline ends. CDR1 MNHEY and CDR2 SMNVEV come from the germline V gene (reference sequence). Execution of the assay was at deep level. Assay used: immunoSEQ multiplex PCR; TCRdb lists only in-frame clones, some missing. The sample has about 680,000 clones, roughly 72% seen once. The sample consisted of memory CD4+ T cells sorted from blood. Stated subset: CD45RA-negative fraction. The clonotype originates from a woman aged 25 to 39 in good health. The V gene is TRBV27, the J gene TRBJ2-2; D unresolved. The CDR3 nucleotides are TGTGCCAGCAGTTTATGGGCCGGGGAGCTGTTTTTT. This gives the protein CASSLWAGELFF.